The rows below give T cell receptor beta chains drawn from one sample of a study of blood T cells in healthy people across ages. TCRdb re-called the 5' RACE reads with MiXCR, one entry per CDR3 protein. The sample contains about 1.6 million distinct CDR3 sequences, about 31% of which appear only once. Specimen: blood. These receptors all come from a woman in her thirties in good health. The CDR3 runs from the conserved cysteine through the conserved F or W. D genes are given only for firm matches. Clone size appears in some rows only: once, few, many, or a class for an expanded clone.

CDR3: CASSQGTGDLYITYEQYF; DNA: TGCGCCAGCAGCCAGGGGACAGGGGATCTCTATATAACCTACGAGCAGTACTTC; size: NA; V: TRBV4-1; D: TRBD1; J: TRBJ2-7
CDR3: CASSYLPDTQYF; DNA: TGTGCCAGCAGCTATTTACCAGATACGCAGTATTTT; size: many; V: TRBV7-2; D: NA; J: TRBJ2-3
CDR3: CSANPGQGIRDEQFF; DNA: TGCAGTGCTAATCCTGGACAGGGGATCAGGGATGAGCAGTTCTTC; size: few; V: TRBV20-1; D: TRBD1; J: TRBJ2-1
CDR3: CASSWGLEAFF; DNA: TGTGCCAGCAGTTGGGGACTTGAAGCTTTCTTT; size: few; V: TRBV12-3/TRBV12-4; D: NA; J: TRBJ1-1
CDR3: CASSAYRYNEQFF; DNA: TGTGCCAGCAGCGCCTATCGGTACAATGAGCAGTTCTTC; size: NA; V: TRBV5-6; D: NA; J: TRBJ2-1
CDR3: CASSYPHGETNTEAFF; DNA: TGTGCCAGCAGTTACCCGCACGGAGAGACGAACACTGAAGCTTTCTTT; size: NA; V: TRBV5-6; D: NA; J: TRBJ1-1
CDR3: CSADWTETYEQYF; DNA: TGCAGTGCAGACTGGACTGAAACCTACGAGCAGTACTTC; size: NA; V: TRBV20-1; D: NA; J: TRBJ2-7
CDR3: CASSAKLANEQFF; DNA: TGTGCCAGCAGCGCCAAACTAGCGAATGAGCAGTTCTTC; size: few; V: TRBV9; D: TRBD2; J: TRBJ2-1
CDR3: CASSPGVREKLFF; DNA: TGCGCCAGCAGCCCAGGGGTACGCGAAAAACTGTTTTTT; size: NA; V: TRBV10-1; D: NA; J: TRBJ1-4
CDR3: CASSHGIAQETQYF; DNA: TGCGCCAGCAGCCATGGCATTGCTCAAGAGACCCAGTACTTC; size: few; V: TRBV5-1; D: NA; J: TRBJ2-5
CDR3: CSARDSGSTEAFF; DNA: TGCAGTGCTAGAGATTCGGGAAGCACTGAAGCTTTCTTT; size: NA; V: TRBV20-1; D: NA; J: TRBJ1-1
CDR3: CASSHGVNTEAFF; DNA: TGCGCCAGCAGCCATGGGGTGAACACTGAAGCTTTCTTT; size: few; V: TRBV4-1; D: NA; J: TRBJ1-1
CDR3: CSARRSRRAYNEQFF; DNA: TGCAGTGCTAGGAGGTCTCGGCGGGCCTACAATGAGCAGTTCTTC; size: NA; V: TRBV20-1; D: NA; J: TRBJ2-1
CDR3: CASKENTEAFF; DNA: TGTGCCAGCAAGGAGAACACTGAAGCTTTCTTT; size: few; V: TRBV28; D: NA; J: TRBJ1-1
CDR3: CASRDRQGDLNTEAFF; DNA: TGCGCCAGCAGGGACAGACAGGGAGATTTGAACACTGAAGCTTTCTTT; size: few; V: TRBV5-1; D: TRBD1; J: TRBJ1-1
CDR3: CASSPDGGLNEQFF; DNA: TGTGCCAGCAGCCCAGACGGGGGGTTAAATGAGCAGTTCTTC; size: few; V: TRBV7-9; D: TRBD2; J: TRBJ2-1
CDR3: CASSFWGDTDTQYF; DNA: TGTGCCAGCAGTTTTTGGGGAGACACAGATACGCAGTATTTT; size: few; V: TRBV12-3/TRBV12-4; D: NA; J: TRBJ2-3
CDR3: CACRGDRLYEQYF; DNA: TGTGCCTGTCGCGGGGACAGATTATACGAGCAGTACTTC; size: many; V: TRBV6-1; D: NA; J: TRBJ2-7
CDR3: CASSQDPLTSFDEQFF; DNA: TGCGCCAGCAGCCAAGATCCGTTGACTAGCTTCGATGAGCAGTTCTTC; size: NA; V: TRBV4-1; D: TRBD2; J: TRBJ2-1
CDR3: CASSLTPQLGHQETQYF; DNA: TGTGCCAGCAGCTTAACCCCTCAGTTGGGGCACCAAGAGACCCAGTACTTC; size: few; V: TRBV7-3; D: NA; J: TRBJ2-5
CDR3: CASSVGAGEEETQYF; DNA: TGTGCCAGCAGCGTAGGGGCGGGAGAAGAGGAGACCCAGTACTTC; size: few; V: TRBV9; D: TRBD2; J: TRBJ2-5
CDR3: CASSIGARLDNEQFF; DNA: TGTGCCAGCAGCATAGGCGCGCGACTTGACAATGAGCAGTTCTTC; size: NA; V: TRBV5-5; D: NA; J: TRBJ2-1